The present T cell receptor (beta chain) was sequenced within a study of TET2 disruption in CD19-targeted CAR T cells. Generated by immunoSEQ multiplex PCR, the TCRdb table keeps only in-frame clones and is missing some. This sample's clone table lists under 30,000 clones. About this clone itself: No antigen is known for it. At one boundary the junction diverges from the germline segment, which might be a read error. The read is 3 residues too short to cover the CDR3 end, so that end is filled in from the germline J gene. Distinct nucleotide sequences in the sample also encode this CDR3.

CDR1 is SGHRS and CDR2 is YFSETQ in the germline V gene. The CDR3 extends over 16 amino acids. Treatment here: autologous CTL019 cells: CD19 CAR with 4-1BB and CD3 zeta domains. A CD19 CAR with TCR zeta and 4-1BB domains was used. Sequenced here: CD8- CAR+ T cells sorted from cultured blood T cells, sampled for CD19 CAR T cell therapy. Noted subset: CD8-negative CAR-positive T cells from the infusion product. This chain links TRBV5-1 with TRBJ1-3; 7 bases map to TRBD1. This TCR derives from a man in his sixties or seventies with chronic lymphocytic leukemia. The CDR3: CASSTGAQSSGNTIYF. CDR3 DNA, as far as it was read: TGCGCCAGCAGCACAGGGGCGCAGAGCTCTGGAAACACT.